This T cell receptor beta chain was obtained from a study of human T cells and chemical hapten exposure. For the study at large: Upper-back patches of 0.01% DPC were read at 6 days.

Only a few counts were recorded for this clonotype. MiXCR, applied by TCRdb to the RACE reads, yields one record per CDR3 protein. The sample includes about 120,000 distinct CDR3 sequences, approximately 13% of them seen just once. V dropped 3 bases and J dropped 4 bases, with 12 bases sitting between them. The length of the CDR3 is 14 residues. Germline assignment: CDR1 LGHDT and CDR2 YNNKEL (reference sequence). Sample time point: pre-sensitization, week 0. Stated treatment: therapeutic diphenylcyclopropenone sensitization with weekly scalp DPC. Total RNA was isolated from unfractionated whole blood.

V and J are TRBV3-1 and TRBJ1-1; D not certain. Source: whole blood, taken in connection with sensitization to the hapten diphenylcyclopropenone (DPC). The receptor was derived from a woman in her late teens or twenties with alopecia areata. Some clones in this sample may be carry-over from other donors' samples. CDR3 in DNA: TGTGCCAGCAGCCACCTGCGGGGAGGCACTGAAGCTTTCTTT. Its protein product is CASSHLRGGTEAFF.